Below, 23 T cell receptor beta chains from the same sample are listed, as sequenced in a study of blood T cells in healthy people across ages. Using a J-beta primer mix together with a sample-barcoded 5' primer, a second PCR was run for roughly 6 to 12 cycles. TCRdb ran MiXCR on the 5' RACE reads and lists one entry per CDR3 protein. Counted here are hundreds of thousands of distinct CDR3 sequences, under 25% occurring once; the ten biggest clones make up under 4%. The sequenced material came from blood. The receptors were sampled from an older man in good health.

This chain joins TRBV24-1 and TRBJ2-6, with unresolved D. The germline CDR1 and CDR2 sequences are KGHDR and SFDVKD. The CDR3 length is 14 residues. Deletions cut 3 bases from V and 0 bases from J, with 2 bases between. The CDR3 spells CATSDPSGANVLTF. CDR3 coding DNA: TGTGCCACCAGTGATCCCTCTGGGGCCAACGTCCTGACTTTC.

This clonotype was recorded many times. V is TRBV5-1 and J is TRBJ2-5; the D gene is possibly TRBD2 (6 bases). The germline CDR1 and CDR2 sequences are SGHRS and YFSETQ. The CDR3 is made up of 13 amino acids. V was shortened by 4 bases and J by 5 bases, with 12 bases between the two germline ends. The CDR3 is CASSVEGIETQYF. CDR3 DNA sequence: TGCGCCAGCAGCGTGGAGGGGATTGAGACCCAGTACTTC. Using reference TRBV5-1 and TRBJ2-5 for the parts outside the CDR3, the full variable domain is KAGVTQTPRYLIKTRGQQVTLSCSPISGHRSVSWYQQTPGQGLQFLFEYFSETQRNKGNFPGRFSGRQFSNSRSEMNVSTLELGDSALYLCASSVEGIETQYFGPGTRLLVL.

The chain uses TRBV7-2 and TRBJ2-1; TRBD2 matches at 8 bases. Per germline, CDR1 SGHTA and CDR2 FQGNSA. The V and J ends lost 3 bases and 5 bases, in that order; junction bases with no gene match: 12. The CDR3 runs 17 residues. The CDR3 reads CASSFPLAGTRDNEQFF. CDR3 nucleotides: TGTGCCAGCAGCTTCCCCTTAGCGGGAACTAGGGACAATGAGCAGTTCTTC.

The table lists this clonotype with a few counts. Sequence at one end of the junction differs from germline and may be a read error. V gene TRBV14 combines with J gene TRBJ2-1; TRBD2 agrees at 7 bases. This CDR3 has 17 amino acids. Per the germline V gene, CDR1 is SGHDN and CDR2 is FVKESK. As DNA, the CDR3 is TGTGCCAGCAGCCAGCTTAGCGGGCTGATCTCCTACAATGGGCAGTTCTTC. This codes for CASSQLSGLISYNGQFF.

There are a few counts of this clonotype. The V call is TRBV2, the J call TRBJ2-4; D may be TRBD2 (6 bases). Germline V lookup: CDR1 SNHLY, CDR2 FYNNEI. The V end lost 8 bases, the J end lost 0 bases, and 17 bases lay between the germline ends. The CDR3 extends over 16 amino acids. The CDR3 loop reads CASGVTNSGAKNIQYF. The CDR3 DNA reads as TGTGCCAGCGGGGTGACGAATAGCGGAGCCAAAAACATTCAGTACTTC. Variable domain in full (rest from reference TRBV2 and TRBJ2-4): EPEVTQTPSHQVTQMGQEVILRCVPISNHLYFYWYRQILGQKVEFLVSFYNNEISEKSEIFDDQFSVERPDGSNFTLKIRSTKLEDSAMYFCASGVTNSGAKNIQYFGAGTRLSVL.

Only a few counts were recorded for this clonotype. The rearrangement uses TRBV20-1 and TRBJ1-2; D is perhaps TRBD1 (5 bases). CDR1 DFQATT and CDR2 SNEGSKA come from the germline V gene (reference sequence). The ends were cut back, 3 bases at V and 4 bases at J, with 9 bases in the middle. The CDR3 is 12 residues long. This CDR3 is CSARNGGYGYTF. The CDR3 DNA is TGCAGTGCTAGGAACGGGGGCTATGGCTACACCTTC.

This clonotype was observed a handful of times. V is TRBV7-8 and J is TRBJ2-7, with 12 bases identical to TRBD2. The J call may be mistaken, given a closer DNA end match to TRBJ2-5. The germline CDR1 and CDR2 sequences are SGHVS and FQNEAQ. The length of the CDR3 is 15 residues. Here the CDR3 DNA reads TGTGCCAGCAGCTTCGGACTAGCGGGACGAGAGACCCAGTACTTC. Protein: CASSFGLAGRETQYF.

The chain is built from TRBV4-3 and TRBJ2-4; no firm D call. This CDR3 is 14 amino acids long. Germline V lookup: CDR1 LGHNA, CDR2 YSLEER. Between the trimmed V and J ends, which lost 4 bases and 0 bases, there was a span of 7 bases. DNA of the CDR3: TGCGCCAGCAGCCCCAACTTAGCCAAAAACATTCAGTACTTC. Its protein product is CASSPNLAKNIQYF.

CDR3 region: CASRHPSTDTQYF. The CDR3 DNA reads as TGTGCCAGCAGACATCCTAGCACAGATACGCAGTATTTT. V gene TRBV12-3 or TRBV12-4 combines with J gene TRBJ2-3; D is unclear. V was clipped by 6 bases and J by 0 bases, with 7 bases between them. CDR3 size: 13 residues.

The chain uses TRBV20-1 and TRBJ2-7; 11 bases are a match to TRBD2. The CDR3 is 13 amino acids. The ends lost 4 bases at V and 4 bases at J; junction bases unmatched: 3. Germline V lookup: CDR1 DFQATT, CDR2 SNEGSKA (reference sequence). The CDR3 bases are TGCAGTGCTATCCGACTAGCGGGGTACGAGCAGTACTTC. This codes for CSAIRLAGYEQYF.

The CDR3 sequence is CASGRQGDGETQYF. CDR3 coding DNA: TGTGCCAGCGGAAGACAGGGGGATGGAGAGACCCAGTACTTC. The V call is TRBV11-2, the J call TRBJ2-5; TRBD1 matches at 9 bases. This CDR3 has 14 residues. V was pared by 8 bases and J by 4 bases, with 8 bases of the junction left unmatched. Looked up from germline, CDR1 is SGHAT and CDR2 is FQNNGV.

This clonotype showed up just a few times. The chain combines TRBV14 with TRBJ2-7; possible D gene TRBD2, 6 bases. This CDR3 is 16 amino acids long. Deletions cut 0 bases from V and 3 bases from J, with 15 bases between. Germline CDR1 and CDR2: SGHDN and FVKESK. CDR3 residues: CASSQDLSSGFYEQYF. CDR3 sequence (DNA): TGTGCCAGCAGCCAAGATCTTTCCAGCGGGTTCTACGAGCAGTACTTC.

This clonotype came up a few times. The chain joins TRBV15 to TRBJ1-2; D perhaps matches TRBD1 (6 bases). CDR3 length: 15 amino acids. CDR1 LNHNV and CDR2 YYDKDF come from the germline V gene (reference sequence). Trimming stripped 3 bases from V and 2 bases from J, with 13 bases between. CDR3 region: CATSRFGGQNYGYTF. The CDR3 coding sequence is TGTGCCACCAGCAGGTTCGGGGGGCAGAACTATGGCTACACCTTC.

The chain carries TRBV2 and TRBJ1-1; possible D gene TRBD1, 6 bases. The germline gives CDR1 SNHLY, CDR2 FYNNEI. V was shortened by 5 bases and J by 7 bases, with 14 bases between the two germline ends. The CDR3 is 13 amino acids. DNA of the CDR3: TGTGCCAGCAGTCCGGGGGCGATGATTGAAGCTTTCTTT. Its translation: CASSPGAMIEAFF.

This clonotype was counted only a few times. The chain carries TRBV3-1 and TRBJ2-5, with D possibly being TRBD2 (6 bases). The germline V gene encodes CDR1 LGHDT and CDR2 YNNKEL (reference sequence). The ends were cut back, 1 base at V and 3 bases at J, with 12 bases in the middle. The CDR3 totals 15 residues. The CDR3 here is CASSQGPSEKETQYF. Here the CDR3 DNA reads TGTGCCAGCAGCCAAGGGCCTAGCGAGAAAGAGACCCAGTACTTC.

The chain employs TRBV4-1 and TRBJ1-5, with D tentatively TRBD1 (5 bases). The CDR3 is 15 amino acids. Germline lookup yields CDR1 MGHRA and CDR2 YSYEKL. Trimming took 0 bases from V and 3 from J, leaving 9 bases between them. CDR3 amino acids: CASSQESGANQPQHF. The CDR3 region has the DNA TGCGCCAGCAGCCAAGAAAGCGGGGCCAATCAGCCCCAGCATTTT.

This chain's CDR3 is CSVVPQETQYF. CDR3 DNA sequence: TGCAGCGTTGTACCTCAAGAGACCCAGTACTTC. This chain joins TRBV29-1 and TRBJ2-5; no definite D call. V lost 4 bases and J 2 bases, leaving 5 bases between the germline ends. This CDR3 spans 11 amino acids. Germline V gene lookup returns CDR1 SQVTM and CDR2 ANQGSEA.

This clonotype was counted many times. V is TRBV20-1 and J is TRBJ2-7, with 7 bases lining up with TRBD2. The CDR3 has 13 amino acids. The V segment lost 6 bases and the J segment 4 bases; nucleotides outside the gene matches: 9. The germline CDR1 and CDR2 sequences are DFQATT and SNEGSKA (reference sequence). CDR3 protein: CSARKAGLYEQYF. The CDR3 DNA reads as TGCAGTGCCCGAAAAGCGGGACTATACGAGCAGTACTTC.

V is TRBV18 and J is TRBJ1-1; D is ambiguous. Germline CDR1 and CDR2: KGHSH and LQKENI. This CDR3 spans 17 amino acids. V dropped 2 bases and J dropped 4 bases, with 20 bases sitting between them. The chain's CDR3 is CASSPRFTGEVGTEAFF. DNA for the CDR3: TGTGCCAGCTCACCAAGGTTTACTGGGGAGGTGGGCACTGAAGCTTTCTTT.

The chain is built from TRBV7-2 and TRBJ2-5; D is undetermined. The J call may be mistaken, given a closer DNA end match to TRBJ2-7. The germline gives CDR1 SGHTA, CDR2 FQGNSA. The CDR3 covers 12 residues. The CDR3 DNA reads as TGTGCCAGCACCAAAACACTCTACGAGCAGTACTTC. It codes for CASTKTLYEQYF.

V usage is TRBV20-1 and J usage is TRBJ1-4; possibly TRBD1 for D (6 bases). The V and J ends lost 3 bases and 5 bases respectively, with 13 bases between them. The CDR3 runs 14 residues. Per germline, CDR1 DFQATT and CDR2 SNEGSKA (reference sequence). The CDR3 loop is CSARLQGLNEKLFF. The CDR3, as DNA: TGCAGTGCTAGGCTACAGGGACTGAATGAAAAACTGTTTTTT.

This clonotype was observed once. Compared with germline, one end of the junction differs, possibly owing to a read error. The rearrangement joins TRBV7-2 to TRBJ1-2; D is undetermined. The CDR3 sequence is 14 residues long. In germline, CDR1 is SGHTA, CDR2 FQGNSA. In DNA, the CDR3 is TGTGCCTGCAGCCTATTGGGGTCCGGATATGGCTACACCTTC. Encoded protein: CACSLLGSGYGYTF. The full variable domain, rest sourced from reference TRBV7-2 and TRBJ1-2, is GAGVSQSPSNKVTEKGKDVELRCDPISGHTALYWYRQSLGQGLEFLIYFQGNSAPDKSGLPSDRFSAERTGGSVSTLTIQRTQQEDSAVYLCACSLLGSGYGYTFGSGTRLTVV.

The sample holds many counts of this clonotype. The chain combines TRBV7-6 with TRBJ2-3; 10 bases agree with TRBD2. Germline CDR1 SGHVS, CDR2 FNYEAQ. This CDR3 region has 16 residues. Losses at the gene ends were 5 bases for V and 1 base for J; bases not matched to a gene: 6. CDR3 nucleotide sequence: TGTGCCAGCAGCGTCGCTAGCGGGAGTGGCACAGATACGCAGTATTTT. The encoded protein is CASSVASGSGTDTQYF.